This TCR beta chain was obtained from a study of T cell responses to AZD1222 COVID-19 vaccine. This table comes from immunoSEQ multiplex PCR, and its TCRdb copy is limited to in-frame clones, with some not included. The sample gives around 110,000 clones, approximately 93% of which show up once; over 2.5% is in the top ten. About this clone: The target antigen is unknown.

V gave up 5 bases and J gave up 1 base, with 18 bases separating them. The CDR3 runs 15 residues. The germline V gene encodes CDR1 SQVTM and CDR2 ANQGSEA. Overall study results and limits: Seropositive AZD1222 recipients at baseline numbered only 6 or 7. Mapped onto spike, vaccine-associated CD4 TCRs spanned it and were dominant at 160-218 and 743-854.

This TCR was sampled from an adult in good health. Sequences were derived from peripheral blood, sampled on day 0 of AZD1222 vaccination. The genes are TRBV29-1 and TRBJ2-7, with D perhaps matching TRBD2 (6 bases). CDR3 sequence reads: CSVLSGPWPSYEQYF. The CDR3 DNA sequence: TGCAGCGTTCTAAGCGGGCCCTGGCCTTCCTACGAGCAGTACTTC.